This TCR beta chain stems from a study of T cell responses to AZD1222 COVID-19 vaccine. Study at large: It was second doses at about 4 or about 12 weeks that were pooled.

The CDR3 has 12 amino acids. V lost 7 bases and J 3 bases, leaving 9 bases between the germline ends. Germline values: CDR1 MDHEN, CDR2 SYDVKM. Regarding this clone: Antigen unknown.

Regarding the study as a whole: Clonal diversity may have been underestimated, and the donors were mostly white British, with more females than males. Repertoire collection took place solely once the T cell response had peaked.

Assay: immunoSEQ multiplex PCR; the TCRdb copy retains only in-frame clones and omits some. The sample contains about 120,000 clones, around nine tenths of which appear only once. The receptor was isolated from an adult in good health. This chain links TRBV28 with TRBJ2-5; D ambiguous. The sequences come from peripheral blood, collected on day 0 of AZD1222 vaccination. The CDR3 sequence: CASKAVEETQYF. The DNA of the CDR3 is TGTGCCAGCAAGGCAGTAGAAGAGACCCAGTACTTC. Combining the CDR3 with reference TRBV28 and TRBJ2-5 gives the whole variable domain DVKVTQSSRYLVKRTGEKVFLECVQDMDHENMFWYRQDPGLGLRLIYFSYDVKMKEKGDIPEGYSVSREKKERFSLILESASTNQTSMYLCASKAVEETQYFGPGTRLLVL.